The entry below gives a single TCR beta chain sequence along with its context. No antigen is known for it. Per-nucleotide qualities are absent, and no much larger clonotype sits a single base away. TCRbeta CDR3 regions were amplified from genomic DNA using the immunoSEQ Assay, a bias-controlled multiplex PCR. The authors processed their data as follows. Nucleated cell counts per sample were estimated from amplification of reference gene primers within the assay. To quantify the absolute abundance of each unique TCRbeta CDR3 rearrangement, sequence reads were collapsed and filtered. For each sample, productive Simpson clonality was calculated as the square root of Simpson's diversity index across productive rearrangements. Here the immuneACCESS table is served through TCRdb, limited to in-frame sequences with V and J called. Missing clones are a known gap in these copies; in checked studies unresolved V genes cover under half, and the rest lacks a known reason. Clonal size and the V and J genes are those of that table, whereas D and trimming came from the DNA. The sample table holds around 78,000 clones, of which around 89% were seen once. 1% to 1.5% of the sample is taken by the ten largest.

This entry is derived from a study of blood T cell repertoires in COVID-19 (dated by TCRdb to about 2020). For context, the study as a whole: The collaborator samples originated in the United States, Italy and Spain and spanned the acute and convalescent phases of COVID-19. The prospective study material was composed of cDNA or gDNA derived from T cells, B-cell-depleted T cells, or PBMCs. Subjects who had been exposed to COVID-19, were actively infected with it, or had recovered from it provided the deeply sampled blood TCRbeta repertoires that made up the dataset. A freely available public database, intended as a resource for researchers studying the immune response to SARS-CoV-2, is where the repertoires were released. The samples were drawn from the first 160 participants of the ongoing ImmuneRACE study and from under 1,500 subjects provided by 6 global collaborators. The sample metadata nearly always contained a de-identified subject ID, COVID-19 status, age in years and sex. Where available, HLA class I and class II types were taken from metadata supplied by the sample provider and were not determined by assay-based typing. On the study overall, not on this receptor specifically: The quantity of clinical and demographic metadata differed by source and by participant and was supplied without curation.

V is clipped by 1 base and J by 1 base, and the sequence between their germline boundaries is 13 bases long. The CDR3, cysteine through phenylalanine, is 16 amino acids long. The sequence is cut down to CDR3 DNA, 48 bases in frame from base 1. CDR1 MGHRA and CDR2 YSYEKL are derived from the germline V gene. Participants in the prospective study were aged about 18 to 90 years, lived in some 24 United States geographic areas, and enrolled through a virtual design. Cohort assignment in the prospective study relied on participant-reported clinical history from a screening survey and a study questionnaire. In the prospective study, mobile phlebotomists collected whole blood, serum and a nasopharyngeal or oropharyngeal swab from each participant. Prospective study participants could optionally give additional blood draws and questionnaires over an approximately 2-month period. Before DNA extraction, prospective study blood samples were shipped either frozen or at room temperature.

The receptor was isolated from a woman in her 50s with acute COVID-19. The sample was PBMCs or T cells enriched from blood (not recorded which). This receptor chain uses TRBV4-1 and TRBJ2-5; a tentative D call is TRBD2 (6 bases match). The CDR3 protein is CASSQGRGRSQETQYF. DNA sequence: TGCGCCAGCAGCCAAGGGCGGGGCCGCTCCCAAGAGACCCAGTACTTC.